One and the same sample provided the 20 T cell receptor beta chains below, sequenced in a study of T cell responses to AZD1222 COVID-19 vaccine. Produced via immunoSEQ multiplex PCR; TCRdb's table is partial and in-frame only. The sample lists about 120,000 clones, around 90% seen once, with approximately 8.4% in the top ten. The starting material was peripheral blood, obtained on day 0 of AZD1222 vaccination. These TCRs come from an adult in good health.

This chain joins TRBV3-1 (or the pseudogene TRBV3-2) and TRBJ2-5; 10 bases fit TRBD2. V was clipped by 8 bases and J by 2 bases; unmatched bases: 5. Germline V CDR1 and CDR2: LGHDT, YNNKEL (reference sequence). The CDR3 consists of 14 residues. In DNA form, the CDR3 reads TGTGCCAGCCGGGTAGCGGGGGGACAAGAGACCCAGTACTTC. This gives the protein CASRVAGGQETQYF.

This chain joins TRBV28 and TRBJ1-1; 7 bases are shared with TRBD1. CDR1 is MDHEN, CDR2 SYDVKM, per germline. There are 15 residues in the CDR3. With V trimmed by 6 bases and J by 7 bases, 14 bases remained unmatched. CDR3 sequence: CASRGDRARYIEAFF. CDR3 nucleotide sequence: TGTGCCAGCAGGGGTGACAGGGCCCGGTACATTGAAGCTTTCTTT.

The gene calls are TRBV7-3 and TRBJ1-1; D gene uncertain. From germline, CDR1 is SGHTA and CDR2 FQGTGA. CDR3 length: 15 residues. V was trimmed by 1 base and J by 1 base, leaving 10 bases between them. The CDR3 region has the DNA TGTGCCAGCAGCTTAATAGGTGCGGGGAACACTGAAGCTTTCTTT. Amino acids: CASSLIGAGNTEAFF.

This rearrangement joins TRBV19 to TRBJ2-7; 10 positions match TRBD1. The CDR3 has 13 amino acids. Per germline, CDR1 LNHDA and CDR2 SQIVND (reference sequence). Trimming took 9 bases from V and 3 from J; bases not matched to a gene: 5. The CDR3 loop reads CASGQGVGYEQYF. Here the CDR3 DNA reads TGTGCCAGCGGACAGGGGGTAGGCTACGAGCAGTACTTC.

The rearrangement uses TRBV2 and TRBJ2-7; possible D gene TRBD1, 6 bases. The germline V and J ends were trimmed by 6 bases and 4 bases, with 10 bases remaining between them. The V gene's germline CDR1 is SNHLY and CDR2 FYNNEI. This CDR3 spans 12 amino acids. CDR3 coding DNA: TGTGCCAGCAGAACAGACAGGTACGAGCAGTACTTC. Translation gives CASRTDRYEQYF.

The chain carries TRBV12-3 or TRBV12-4 and TRBJ1-1; D is ambiguous. V was pared by 3 bases and J by 0 bases, with 5 bases between. The CDR3 loop spans 13 amino acids. Written as DNA, the CDR3 is TGTGCCAGCAGTTTGAATGTGAACACTGAAGCTTTCTTT. It translates to CASSLNVNTEAFF.

The chain joins TRBV30 to TRBJ1-4, with D maybe TRBD1 (6 bases). This CDR3 contains 14 residues. V was trimmed by 3 bases and J by 0 bases, leaving 8 bases between them. Germline loops: CDR1 GTSNPN, CDR2 SVGIG (reference sequence). The CDR3 is CAWSGQPTNEKLFF. The CDR3 coding sequence is TGTGCCTGGAGCGGACAGCCAACTAATGAAAAACTGTTTTTT.

This chain links TRBV18 with TRBJ1-3; D remains ambiguous. The CDR3 consists of 16 residues. From germline, CDR1 is KGHSH and CDR2 LQKENI. V lost 3 bases, J lost 1 base, and 13 bases lay in between. Here the CDR3 reads CASSPFGELSGNTIYF. DNA for the CDR3: TGTGCCAGCTCACCGTTTGGCGAGCTGTCTGGAAACACCATATATTTT.

This clone came up a few times. CDR3 loop: CASSQDQHSPLHF. CDR3 in DNA: TGCGCCAGCAGCCAAGATCAGCATTCACCCCTCCACTTT. The V and J genes are TRBV4-1 and TRBJ1-6; no definite D call. The CDR3 totals 13 residues. V lost 0 bases and J lost 8, with 5 bases in between. Germline-derived CDR1 and CDR2 are MGHRA and YSYEKL.

The V call is TRBV12-3 or TRBV12-4, the J call TRBJ2-7, with a tentative D call TRBD2 (5 bases). The CDR3 contains 12 residues. V gave up 3 bases and J gave up 3 bases, with 6 bases separating them. The CDR3 DNA follows: TGTGCCAGCAGTTTCGGGGACTACGAGCAGTACTTC. This sequence encodes CASSFGDYEQYF.

The chain uses TRBV9 and TRBJ1-2, with no clear D. Trimming cost V 0 bases and J 0 bases, with 12 bases left between them. The CDR3 consists of 16 residues. Germline values: CDR1 SGDLS, CDR2 YYNGEE. The CDR3 loop is CASSVDRTPANYGYTF. The CDR3 region has the DNA TGTGCCAGCAGCGTAGATAGGACGCCGGCTAACTATGGCTACACCTTC.

This clone was seen a handful of times. The chain uses TRBV7-6 and TRBJ2-1, with 13 nucleotides matching TRBD2. The trim removed 7 bases at V and 9 bases at J, leaving 9 bases unmatched. In germline, CDR1 is SGHVS, CDR2 FNYEAQ. The CDR3 consists of 15 residues. The CDR3, as DNA: TGTGCCAGCACCTCCGGACTAGCGGGAGTTGGTGAGCAGTTCTTC. Residues: CASTSGLAGVGEQFF. The full variable domain, with the rest looked up from reference TRBV7-6 and TRBJ2-1, is GAGVSQSPRYKVTKRGQDVALRCDPISGHVSLYWYRQALGQGPEFLTYFNYEAQQDKSGLPNDRFSAERPEGSISTLTIQRTEQRDSAMYRCASTSGLAGVGEQFFGPGTRLTVL.

Remarks on this clone: Other nucleotide sequences in the sample specify the same CDR3. The CDR3 DNA is TGTGCCAGCCGAAAAGGGGGTGTTAACAATGAGCAGTTCTTC. Protein: CASRKGGVNNEQFF. V and J are TRBV27 and TRBJ2-1, with D possibly being TRBD1 (6 bases). Germline assignment: CDR1 MNHEY and CDR2 SMNVEV (reference sequence). CDR3 length equals 14 residues. Trimming removed 8 bases from V and 5 bases from J, with 16 bases in between.

V usage is TRBV9 and J usage is TRBJ2-3; the D gene could be TRBD1 or TRBD2 (6 bases each). CDR1 is SGDLS, CDR2 YYNGEE, per germline. The V end was cut by 3 bases, the J end by 2 bases, with 10 bases between. CDR3 length: 14 amino acids. CDR3 sequence (DNA): TGTGCCAGCAGCGCCGGGGGCTACACAGATACGCAGTATTTT. This encodes CASSAGGYTDTQYF.

The chain links TRBV6-5 to TRBJ2-5; 8 nucleotides agree with TRBD2. Trimming at V came to 7 bases and at J to 5 bases, leaving 12 bases not matched to a gene. CDR1 is MNHEY and CDR2 is SVGAGI in the germline V gene. This CDR3 is 15 amino acids long. Here the CDR3 DNA reads TGTGCCAGCACCTCGGGGCGGGGGGCCGTCGAGACCCAGTACTTC. Protein: CASTSGRGAVETQYF.

This clone has only a few counts. J is TRBJ1-2 and V is TRBV13; maybe TRBD1 (5 bases). This CDR3 contains 16 residues. The germline V gene has CDR1 PRHDT and CDR2 FYEKMQ (reference sequence). Deletions cut 0 bases from V and 2 bases from J, with 13 bases between. The CDR3 reads CASSLGRARLNYGYTF. DNA of the CDR3: TGTGCCAGCAGCTTAGGCAGGGCCAGGCTGAACTATGGCTACACCTTC.

The chain couples TRBV9 to TRBJ1-1; no firm D call. V was trimmed by 4 bases and J by 3 bases, leaving 13 bases between them. Germline-derived CDR1 and CDR2 are SGDLS and YYNGEE. The CDR3 totals 14 residues. In DNA, the CDR3 is TGTGCCAGCAGCCCCCGGCAGGCCTACACTGAAGCTTTCTTT. Translated, it gives CASSPRQAYTEAFF.

The chain recombines TRBV7-2 with TRBJ1-4, with no clear D. Germline V gives CDR1 SGHTA, CDR2 FQGNSA. This CDR3 comprises 11 residues. V was pared by 5 bases and J by 8 bases, with 6 bases between. This CDR3 is CASSPGEKLFF. DNA of the CDR3: TGTGCCAGCAGCCCGGGAGAAAAACTGTTTTTT.

This chain connects TRBV30 to TRBJ2-3; D unclear. CDR1 is GTSNPN and CDR2 is SVGIG in the germline V gene (reference sequence). The CDR3 runs 11 residues. The germline V and J ends were trimmed by 4 bases and 7 bases, with 9 bases remaining between them. The CDR3 DNA sequence: TGTGCCTGGACCACCTCAAATACGCAGTATTTT. It yields the protein CAWTTSNTQYF.

This clone has a handful of counts. The chain is built from TRBV19 and TRBJ2-2; D remains unclear. This CDR3 has 15 amino acids. Germline-derived CDR1 and CDR2 are LNHDA and SQIVND (reference sequence). Trimming left V 3 bases short and J 5 bases short, with 13 bases between. The CDR3 reads CASSIGRTQTGELFF. The CDR3 nucleotides are TGTGCCAGTAGTATTGGTAGGACGCAGACCGGGGAGCTGTTTTTT.